This T cell receptor (beta chain) derives from a study of beta chain features in type 1 diabetes. Regarding the study as a whole: PCR might preferentially amplify shorter templates, equally in patients and controls. Significant though moderate, a shortening of TCRB CDR3s appeared in all four CD4+ subsets of Type 1 diabetes patients.

As for this clone: Its cognate antigen is unknown.

Germline CDR1 reads LNHNV; CDR2 reads YYDKDF (reference sequence). Trimming shortened V by 3 bases and J by 0 bases, and 8 bases separated the two germline ends. There are 14 residues in the CDR3. Reverse transcription of all isolated RNA meant that expressed TCRB transcripts were sequenced. Here immunoSEQ multiplex PCR was the method, and the copy in TCRdb shows in-frame clones only, minus some. The sample records 600,000 to 700,000 clones, 9.5% to 15% being singletons. The specimen was naive CD4+ T cells from blood. This receptor was identified in a man under 40 with type 1 diabetes. V gene TRBV15 combines with J gene TRBJ1-2; D unresolved. The CDR3 here is CATSRSGANYGYTF. CDR3 DNA sequence: TGTGCCACCAGCAGGAGCGGAGCTAACTATGGCTACACCTTC.